This T cell receptor (beta chain) came from a study of OX40 agonist ivuxolimab in advanced cancers. At the level of the study: Patients received ivuxolimab, an intravenous treatment, every 2 weeks at 0.01 to 10 mg/kg. Around 40% of patients had received prior checkpoint inhibitor therapy.

The CDR3 runs 14 residues. Germline V gene data show CDR1 as MNHEY and CDR2 as SVGAGI. Trimming removed 5 bases from V and 3 bases from J; junction bases left unmatched: 4. On this clone: Its matching antigen is unknown.

Study-wide findings and caveats: Part of the nonresponder group also had normalized T-cell clonal expansion that was low.

This table comes from immunoSEQ multiplex PCR, and its TCRdb copy is limited to in-frame clones, with some not included. The sample records fewer than 40,000 clones, roughly 87% being singletons. Samples were taken at baseline and on day 1 of cycles 4 and 7. This chain uses TRBV6-5 with TRBJ1-1; 9 nucleotides line up with TRBD1. The sequence was obtained from an adult with an advanced solid tumor such as melanoma, head and neck, liver or kidney cancer. This sample comprised CD4+ or CD8+ T cells sorted from blood, obtained in a trial of the OX40 agonist ivuxolimab. CDR3 nucleotides: TGTGCCAGCAGTACACAGGGGGCAGACACTGAAGCTTTCTTT. Protein: CASSTQGADTEAFF.